The 20 T cell receptor beta chains listed next were all sequenced from one sample in a study of identical twins. TCRdb called the 5' RACE reads again in MiXCR, with one record for every CDR3 protein. The table has hundreds of thousands of distinct CDR3 sequences, less than 9% seen once. The sample also formed part of further work on yellow fever vaccine responses in identical twins.

Sample: PBMCs. The origin of the receptors is a woman between 18 and 29 years old in good health.

This clonotype turned up a few times. The chain couples TRBV7-6 to TRBJ1-4, with 9 bases lining up with TRBD1. Germline V gene data show CDR1 as SGHVS and CDR2 as FNYEAQ. V gave up 3 bases and J gave up 8 bases; unmatched junction bases: 10. The CDR3 is 16 residues long. The CDR3 DNA reads as TGTGCCAGCAGCTTGGAGGGGACAGGGCCTCAGGAAAAACTGTTTTTT. It codes for CASSLEGTGPQEKLFF.

This clonotype was recorded a few times. This chain uses TRBV7-8 with TRBJ2-1; D might be TRBD2 (6 bases). This CDR3 has 16 amino acids. Trimming removed 1 base at V and 3 bases at J, with 13 bases between. Germline CDR1 is SGHVS and CDR2 is FQNEAQ. CDR3 sequence: CASSLGPPGVYNEQFF. In DNA form, the CDR3 reads TGTGCCAGCAGCTTAGGACCCCCGGGGGTCTACAATGAGCAGTTCTTC.

The chain carries TRBV6-1 and TRBJ1-2; D gene unclear. Looked up from germline, CDR1 is MNHNS and CDR2 is SASEGT. The CDR3 sequence is 11 residues long. Trimming stripped 3 bases from V and 3 bases from J, with 2 bases between. This CDR3 reads CASSEDYGYTF. The DNA for the CDR3 is TGTGCCAGCAGTGAGGACTATGGCTACACCTTC.

This clonotype has a count of ten or more. The chain combines TRBV10-3 with TRBJ1-5; TRBD1 might be the D (5 bases). Trimming removed 4 bases from V and 3 bases from J, with 10 bases in between. The germline V gene encodes CDR1 ENHRY and CDR2 SYGVKD. This CDR3 is built from 14 residues. CDR3 sequence: CAISATGLNQPQHF. The CDR3 DNA reads as TGTGCCATCAGTGCTACAGGACTCAATCAGCCCCAGCATTTT.

The chain has TRBV28 and TRBJ2-5; TRBD2 aligns across 7 bases. V lost 2 bases, J lost 5 bases, and 5 bases stayed unmatched. Germline loops: CDR1 MDHEN, CDR2 SYDVKM. This CDR3 contains 14 residues. The CDR3 DNA is TGTGCCAGCAGTTTAGGGGGACTAATGGAGACCCAGTACTTC. Protein product: CASSLGGLMETQYF.

This clonotype was counted at least ten times. CDR3 bases: TGTGCCAGCAGCTTGAGTCTAGCACAAAACACCGGGGAGCTGTTTTTT. Its protein product is CASSLSLAQNTGELFF. The gene calls are TRBV7-8 and TRBJ2-2, with a tentative D call TRBD2 (5 bases). V dropped 3 bases and J dropped 2 bases, with 13 bases sitting between them. The CDR3 sequence is 16 residues long. Germline assignment: CDR1 SGHVS and CDR2 FQNEAQ.

In this sample, this clonotype turned up a few times. The V and J genes are TRBV7-2 and TRBJ1-5, with 7 bases fitting TRBD1. The ends lost 4 bases at V and 7 bases at J; junction bases unmatched: 4. This CDR3 comprises 13 residues. Germline V gives CDR1 SGHTA, CDR2 FQGNSA. The CDR3 reads CASSYRGRQPQHF. DNA of the CDR3: TGTGCCAGCAGCTACAGGGGTAGACAGCCCCAGCATTTT. Full variable domain (rest looked up from reference TRBV7-2 and TRBJ1-5): GAGVSQSPSNKVTEKGKDVELRCDPISGHTALYWYRQSLGQGLEFLIYFQGNSAPDKSGLPSDRFSAERTGGSVSTLTIQRTQQEDSAVYLCASSYRGRQPQHFGDGTRLSIL.

This clonotype was detected many times. CDR3 in DNA: TGTGCCAGCAGCGCCCTAAGCCGGGAGGACCAAGAGACCCAGTACTTC. Its translation: CASSALSREDQETQYF. The chain has TRBV28 and TRBJ2-5; 7 nucleotides line up with TRBD2. V gave up 6 bases and J gave up 0 bases; unmatched junction bases: 10. CDR1 and CDR2 from the germline V gene are MDHEN and SYDVKM. The CDR3 has 16 amino acids.

This clonotype was counted between two and nine times. This chain connects TRBV20-1 to TRBJ1-1, with TRBD1 identical over 9 bases. Trimming at V came to 0 bases and at J to 0 bases, leaving 8 bases not matched to a gene. The CDR3 totals 17 residues. Germline loops: CDR1 DFQATT, CDR2 SNEGSKA (reference sequence). The CDR3 region is CSARDRRQGGLNTEAFF. DNA for the CDR3: TGCAGTGCTAGAGATCGTAGACAGGGGGGTCTGAACACTGAAGCTTTCTTT.

This chain connects TRBV3-1 to TRBJ1-6; 7 nucleotides agree with TRBD1. CDR1 is LGHDT, CDR2 YNNKEL, per germline (reference sequence). The V and J ends lost 1 base and 3 bases, in that order; junction bases with no gene match: 3. This CDR3 spans 16 amino acids. The CDR3 DNA sequence: TGTGCCAGCAGCCAAGGGACAGGCATCTATAATTCACCCCTCCACTTT. As protein: CASSQGTGIYNSPLHF. Complete variable domain (other parts from reference TRBV3-1 and TRBJ1-6): DTAVSQTPKYLVTQMGNDKSIKCEQNLGHDTMYWYKQDSKKFLKIMFSYNNKELIINETVPNRFSPKSPDKAHLNLHINSLELGDSAVYFCASSQGTGIYNSPLHFGNGTRLTVT.

This chain connects TRBV6-1 to TRBJ1-3; D remains unclear. V shed 4 bases and J shed 0 bases, with 13 bases lying between them. The CDR3 runs 16 residues. CDR1 is MNHNS, CDR2 SASEGT, per germline. CDR3 loop: CASSGHRSGSGNTIYF. The CDR3 bases are TGTGCCAGCAGTGGGCATAGGTCCGGCTCTGGAAACACCATATATTTT.

This clonotype turned up a few times. The chain has TRBV10-3 and TRBJ2-7; a weak D match, TRBD2 (5 bases). The ends were cut back, 5 bases at V and 6 bases at J, with 14 bases in the middle. CDR3 length equals 13 residues. CDR1 ENHRY and CDR2 SYGVKD come from the germline V gene. CDR3: CAISKLSGSEQYF. The CDR3 DNA follows: TGTGCCATCAGTAAGTTGAGTGGGAGCGAGCAGTACTTC.

This clonotype was seen ten or more times. This rearrangement joins TRBV7-9 to TRBJ2-1; TRBD2 aligns across 13 bases. The germline CDR1 and CDR2 sequences are SEHNR and FQNEAQ (reference sequence). The CDR3 spans 16 residues. The J segment lost 6 bases and the V segment lost 5 bases, leaving 7 bases of the junction unmatched. The CDR3 sequence is CASSQGLAGDFNEQFF. As DNA, the CDR3 is TGTGCCAGCAGCCAAGGACTAGCGGGAGATTTCAATGAGCAGTTCTTC.

This chain connects TRBV12-3 or TRBV12-4 to TRBJ2-4, with D possibly being TRBD1 (6 bases). V shed 5 bases and J shed 2 bases, with 19 bases lying between them. The CDR3 contains 17 residues. The chain's CDR3 is CASSPAAGASPKNIQYF. Written as DNA, the CDR3 is TGTGCCAGCAGTCCGGCCGCAGGGGCTAGCCCCAAAAACATTCAGTACTTC.

The sample holds a few counts of this clonotype. The chain combines TRBV29-1 with TRBJ1-2; possibly TRBD1 for D (6 bases). Per germline, CDR1 SQVTM and CDR2 ANQGSEA. CDR3 length equals 13 residues. The V gene lost 4 bases and the J gene lost 4 bases, with 13 bases spanning the gap. This chain's CDR3 is CSVGTGTSYGYTF. The CDR3 coding sequence is TGCAGCGTTGGAACCGGGACAAGCTATGGCTACACCTTC.

The chain has TRBV11-2 and TRBJ2-3; D possibly corresponds to TRBD2 (5 bases). This CDR3 contains 16 residues. V gave up 4 bases and J gave up 0 bases, with 14 bases separating them. Germline loops: CDR1 SGHAT, CDR2 FQNNGV. Here the CDR3 DNA reads TGTGCCAGCAGCTCCGGTAACAAGCGGAGCACAGATACGCAGTATTTT. It translates to CASSSGNKRSTDTQYF.

The gene calls are TRBV12-3 or TRBV12-4 and TRBJ2-2, with TRBD2 matching over 15 bases. The CDR3 covers 16 residues. Germline trimming cut 8 bases from V and 3 bases from J; bases unmatched to any gene: 4. The CDR3 loop reads CASGLAGGPDTGELFF. The CDR3, as DNA: TGTGCCAGCGGACTAGCGGGAGGGCCAGACACCGGGGAGCTGTTTTTT.

At least ten counts were recorded for this clonotype. This chain connects TRBV12-3 or TRBV12-4 to TRBJ2-3; D possibly matches TRBD1 or TRBD2 (6 bases each). The CDR3 spans 16 residues. Trimming removed 6 bases from V and 2 bases from J, with 18 bases in between. CDR3: CASRGTQGLSTDTQYF. The CDR3 bases are TGTGCCAGCAGGGGAACACAGGGACTTTCCACAGATACGCAGTATTTT.

This clonotype was counted many times. The chain links TRBV20-1 to TRBJ1-1, with a tentative D call TRBD1 (6 bases). The CDR3 contains 13 residues. Trimming cost V 3 bases and J 3 bases, with 11 bases left between them. Germline-derived CDR1 and CDR2 are DFQATT and SNEGSKA (reference sequence). This CDR3 reads CSASWGLYTEAFF. Here the CDR3 DNA reads TGCAGTGCTAGTTGGGGGCTCTACACTGAAGCTTTCTTT.

This rearrangement joins TRBV11-2 to TRBJ1-2; 9 bases map to TRBD1. The CDR3 runs to 15 residues. CDR1 is SGHAT and CDR2 is FQNNGV in the germline V gene. J gave up 3 bases and V 2 bases, and 4 bases lay outside the gene matches. CDR3 sequence reads: CASSLPGQGHYGYTF. CDR3 in DNA: TGTGCCAGCAGCTTACCGGGACAGGGCCACTATGGCTACACCTTC.